Sequencing of this TCR beta chain was carried out in a study of shared clonotypes between healthy human individuals (dated by TCRdb to between 2020 and 2021). At the level of the whole study: A couple of women and a few men aged 18 to 49 years were included in the cohort. Per donor, three plates each were used for CD4 naive and CD4 memory, two for CD8 naive, and one for CD8 memory. To estimate repertoire size and how much clonotypes are shared between individuals, the study performed deep sequencing of blood TCR repertoires from five healthy adults. To increase sequencing depth and limit assay-specific biases, TCR repertoire library preparation and sequencing were carried out by different laboratories using diverse techniques. Between about 0.85 and 9.5 billion PBMCs per donor were obtained by leukapheresis. Summary of the overall study and its limitations: Sampling was restricted to blood, and TCR repertoires in tissues likely differ from the TCR repertoires found in blood. Estimated clonotype richness was generally larger for naive than for memory subsets. Even with the large sequencing depth, rarefaction of the sorted-subset datasets indicated that sequencing was incomplete. The small number of donors limited the genetic and exposure-history diversity represented. Pairwise subsampling led to the expectation that sequencing depth would affect the degree of clonotype sharing among donors. Clonotypes shared by all four sorted-subset donors showed higher generation probabilities than non-shared clonotypes. Sharing across four donors was observed for approximately 4.6% of naive CD4, less than 4% of naive CD8, 2% to 2.5% of memory CD4, and around 0.4% of memory CD8 clonotypes.

TCR CDR3 regions were amplified from genomic DNA by multiplex PCR using the deep immunoSEQ assay. Extracted genomic DNA from each cell subset was spread evenly across all wells of several immunoSEQ 96-well plates, with each plate serving as a replicate. For sorted subsets, about 210 ng of genomic DNA, equivalent to roughly 33,000 T cell genomes, went into each replicate PCR. Purified libraries were measured with a Qubit 3.0 fluorometer, size-checked on a Bioanalyzer 2100, and measured again with the KAPA Library Quantification kit. A separate single-read 150-cycle Illumina NextSeq 550 flow cell was used to sequence each immunoSEQ 96-well plate. The study's processing was this. Because the immunoSEQ output held only junctional sequences and lacked quality scores, the filtering could not match the filtering applied to full-length reads. Sequences were annotated with PyIR, a Python wrapper for IgBLAST v1.9, and V/J genes and CDR3 were assigned using IMGT germline references. Reads with weak V/J assignments (E-value above 1e-6), missing CDR3, stop codons, out-of-frame junctions, or ambiguous translated residues were removed. V3J clonotypes were defined by identical inferred V gene, J gene, and CDR3 amino acid sequence. Percentage overlap between repertoires was calculated by dividing the number of shared unique clonotypes by the size of the smaller repertoire. Repertoire richness was assessed with RTK rarefaction, the Chao1 estimator, and Recon v2.1 estimates of unobserved clonotypes. Generation probabilities for all TCRbeta clonotypes obtained by the gDNA method from a handful of donors were computed using OLGA. TCRdb took this table from immuneACCESS and kept in-frame rearrangements with V and J called. Such tables lack part of the clones; where checked against another copy, unresolved V genes explain under half of the gap, and the rest is unexplained. The DNA gave D and trimming, while V, J and clone size come from that table. Within this sample are about 680,000 clones, with 90% to 95% of them counted one time only. The ten most abundant clones make up about 24% of the sample.

In regard to this clone: Its antigen is unknown. Base qualities are not recorded, but no much larger clone differs from it by a single base.

The CDR3 contains 15 residues, cysteine and phenylalanine counted. Kept here is only the CDR3 DNA, which spans 45 bases and is read in frame from base 1. V and J lose 0 bases and 3 bases, and a span of 12 bases separates them. According to the germline V gene (reference sequence), CDR1 reads PRHDT and CDR2 reads FYEKMQ. CD8 naive samples were CD45RO-negative cells positively selected for CCR7, giving a CD45RA+CCR7+ population that excluded TemRA cells. Donors were healthy HIV-negative adults with no recently reported acute infections or vaccinations. Only Caucasian adults living in Nashville, Tennessee, USA were represented among the donors. Blood was obtained by leukapheresis, after which PBMCs were separated by Ficoll-Histopaque density gradient centrifugation and cryopreserved in liquid nitrogen vapor phase. Analytical flow cytometry was used to check the purity and quantity of each magnetically sorted T cell population. Each sorted fraction had its genomic DNA isolated and then quantified by UV absorbance on a Nanodrop 2000c.

What was sequenced was naive CD8+ T cells sorted from blood. The label giving this sample's cell subset or site can be read as: CD45RA+CCR7+. This TCR derives from a young man in good health. The chain couples TRBV13 to TRBJ2-7, with a tentative D call of TRBD1 or TRBD2, each matching 5 bases. The CDR3 protein is CASSLGTGTNYEQYF. Here is the DNA: TGTGCCAGCAGCTTAGGCACCGGGACGAACTACGAGCAGTACTTC.